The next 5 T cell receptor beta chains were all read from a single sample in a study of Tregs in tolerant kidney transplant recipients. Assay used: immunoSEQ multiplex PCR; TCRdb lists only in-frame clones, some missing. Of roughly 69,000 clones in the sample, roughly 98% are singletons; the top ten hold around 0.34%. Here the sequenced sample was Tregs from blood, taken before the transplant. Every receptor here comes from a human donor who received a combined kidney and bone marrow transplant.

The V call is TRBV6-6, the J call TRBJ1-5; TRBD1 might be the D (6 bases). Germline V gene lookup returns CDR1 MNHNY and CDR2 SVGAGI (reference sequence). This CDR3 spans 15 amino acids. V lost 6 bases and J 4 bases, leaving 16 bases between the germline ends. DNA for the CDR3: TGTGCCAGCAGACATTCAACAGGGAATAATCAGCCCCAGCATTTT. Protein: CASRHSTGNNQPQHF.

CDR3 sequence reads: CASSMAGVTEAFF. The CDR3 region has the DNA TGTGCCAGTAGTATGGCAGGGGTCACTGAAGCTTTCTTT. The V and J genes are TRBV19 and TRBJ1-1; a weak D match, TRBD1 (6 bases). Germline V lookup: CDR1 LNHDA, CDR2 SQIVND (reference sequence). Trimming took off 3 bases at V and 4 bases at J, with 9 bases between the two ends. CDR3 length: 13 residues.

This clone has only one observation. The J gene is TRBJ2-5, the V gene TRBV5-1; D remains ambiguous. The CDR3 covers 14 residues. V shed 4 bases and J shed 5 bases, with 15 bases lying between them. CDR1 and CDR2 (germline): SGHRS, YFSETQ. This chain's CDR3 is CASSPSPERETQYF. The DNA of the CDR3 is TGCGCCAGCAGCCCCTCCCCCGAACGGGAGACCCAGTACTTC.

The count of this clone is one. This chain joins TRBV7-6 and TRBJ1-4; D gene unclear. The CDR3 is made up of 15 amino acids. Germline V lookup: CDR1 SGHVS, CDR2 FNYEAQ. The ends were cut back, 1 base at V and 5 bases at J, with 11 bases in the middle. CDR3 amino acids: CASSLEAGWNEKLFF. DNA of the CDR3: TGTGCCAGCAGCTTAGAAGCCGGTTGGAATGAAAAACTGTTTTTT.

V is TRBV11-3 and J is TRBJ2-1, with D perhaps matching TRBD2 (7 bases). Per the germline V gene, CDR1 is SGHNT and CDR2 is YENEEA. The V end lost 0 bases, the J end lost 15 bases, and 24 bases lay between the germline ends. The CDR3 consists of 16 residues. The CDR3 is CASSLDRGPTSNYRFF. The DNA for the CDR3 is TGTGCCAGCAGCTTAGATCGGGGGCCGACTAGCAACTATAGGTTCTTC.